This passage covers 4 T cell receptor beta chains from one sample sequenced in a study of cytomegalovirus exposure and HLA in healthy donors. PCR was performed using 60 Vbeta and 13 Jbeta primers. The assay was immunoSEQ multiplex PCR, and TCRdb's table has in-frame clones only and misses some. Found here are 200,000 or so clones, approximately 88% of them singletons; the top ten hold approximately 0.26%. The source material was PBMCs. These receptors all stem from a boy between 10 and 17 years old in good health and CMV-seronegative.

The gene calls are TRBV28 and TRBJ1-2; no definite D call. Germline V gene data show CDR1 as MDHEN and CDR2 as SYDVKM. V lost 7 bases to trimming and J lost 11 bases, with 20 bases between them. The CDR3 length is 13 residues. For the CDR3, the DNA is TGTGCCAGCACCGAGAGGGCAAAGCTACGATACACCTTC. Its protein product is CASTERAKLRYTF.

Here the CDR3 reads CASSPLRDQIRHTF. The CDR3 DNA reads TGTGCCAGCTCACCACTGCGGGACCAAATCCGTCACACCTTC. The chain employs TRBV18 and TRBJ1-2; D is perhaps TRBD1 (5 bases). Germline V gene data show CDR1 as KGHSH and CDR2 as LQKENI. The germline V and J ends were trimmed by 1 base and 12 bases, with 18 bases remaining between them. CDR3 length equals 14 residues.

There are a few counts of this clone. CDR3: CASMEQFSGNTIYF. The CDR3 DNA sequence: TGTGCCAGCATGGAACAGTTCTCTGGAAACACCATATATTTT. This rearrangement joins TRBV6-1 to TRBJ1-3; no firm D call. V lost 7 bases and J lost 0, with 10 bases in between. Germline V gene sequence: CDR1 MNHNS, CDR2 SASEGT. The CDR3 runs 14 residues.

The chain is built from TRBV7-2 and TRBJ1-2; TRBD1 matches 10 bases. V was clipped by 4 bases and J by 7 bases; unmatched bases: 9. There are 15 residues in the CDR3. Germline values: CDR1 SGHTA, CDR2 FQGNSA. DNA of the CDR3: TGTGCCAGCAGCTCCTCCGGGACAGGGGTATTTGGCTACACCTTC. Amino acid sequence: CASSSSGTGVFGYTF. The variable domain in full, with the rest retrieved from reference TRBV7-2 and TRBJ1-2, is GAGVSQSPSNKVTEKGKDVELRCDPISGHTALYWYRQSLGQGLEFLIYFQGNSAPDKSGLPSDRFSAERTGGSVSTLTIQRTQQEDSAVYLCASSSSGTGVFGYTFGSGTRLTVV.